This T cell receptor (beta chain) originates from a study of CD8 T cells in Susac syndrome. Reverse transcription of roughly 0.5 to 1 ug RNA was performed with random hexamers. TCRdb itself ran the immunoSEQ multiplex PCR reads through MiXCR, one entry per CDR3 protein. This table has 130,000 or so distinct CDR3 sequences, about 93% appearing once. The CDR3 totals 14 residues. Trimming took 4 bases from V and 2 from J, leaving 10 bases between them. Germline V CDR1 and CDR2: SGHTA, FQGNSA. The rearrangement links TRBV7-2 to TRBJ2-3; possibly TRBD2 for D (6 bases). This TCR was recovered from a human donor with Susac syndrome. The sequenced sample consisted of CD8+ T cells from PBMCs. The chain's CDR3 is CASSWAGPTDTQYF. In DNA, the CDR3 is TGTGCCAGCAGCTGGGCGGGGCCCACAGATACGCAGTATTTT.